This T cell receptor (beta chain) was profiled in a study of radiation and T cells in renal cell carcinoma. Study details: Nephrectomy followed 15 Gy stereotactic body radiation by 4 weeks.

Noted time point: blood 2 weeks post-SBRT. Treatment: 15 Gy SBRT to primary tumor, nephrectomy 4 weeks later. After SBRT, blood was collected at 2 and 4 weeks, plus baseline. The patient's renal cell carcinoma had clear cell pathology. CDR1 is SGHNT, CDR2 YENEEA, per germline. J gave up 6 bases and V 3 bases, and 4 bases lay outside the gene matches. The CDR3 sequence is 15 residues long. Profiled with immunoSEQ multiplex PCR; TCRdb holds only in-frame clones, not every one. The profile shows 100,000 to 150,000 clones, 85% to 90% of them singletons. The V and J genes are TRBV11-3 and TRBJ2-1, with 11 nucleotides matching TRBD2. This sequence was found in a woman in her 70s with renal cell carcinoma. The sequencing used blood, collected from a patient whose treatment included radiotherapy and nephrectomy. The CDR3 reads CASSLTSGVSNEQFF. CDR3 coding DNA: TGTGCCAGCAGCTTGACTAGCGGGGTTAGCAATGAGCAGTTCTTC. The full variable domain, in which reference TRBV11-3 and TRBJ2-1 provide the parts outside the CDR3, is EAGVVQSPRYKIIEKKQPVAFWCNPISGHNTLYWYLQNLGQGPELLIRYENEEAVDDSQLPKDRFSAERLKGVDSTLKIQPAELGDSAVYLCASSLTSGVSNEQFFGPGTRLTVL.